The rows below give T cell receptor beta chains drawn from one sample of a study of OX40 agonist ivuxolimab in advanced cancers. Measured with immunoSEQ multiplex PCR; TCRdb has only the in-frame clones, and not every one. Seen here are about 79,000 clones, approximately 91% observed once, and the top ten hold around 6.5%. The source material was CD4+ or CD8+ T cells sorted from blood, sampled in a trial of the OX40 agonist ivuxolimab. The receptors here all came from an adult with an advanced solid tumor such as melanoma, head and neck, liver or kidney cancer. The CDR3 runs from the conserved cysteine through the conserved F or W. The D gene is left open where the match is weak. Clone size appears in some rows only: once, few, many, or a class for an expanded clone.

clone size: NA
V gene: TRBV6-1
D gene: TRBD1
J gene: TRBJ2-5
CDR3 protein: CASSPRTGLSETQYF
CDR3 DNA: TGTGCCAGCAGTCCGAGGACAGGGCTGTCGGAGACCCAGTACTTC

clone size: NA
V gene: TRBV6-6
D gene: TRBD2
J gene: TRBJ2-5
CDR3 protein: CASSYPTSGAQETQYF
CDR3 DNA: TGTGCCAGCAGTTACCCGACTAGCGGAGCCCAAGAGACCCAGTACTTC

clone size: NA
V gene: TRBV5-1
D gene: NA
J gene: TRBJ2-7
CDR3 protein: CASSPPGRTYEQYF
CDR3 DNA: TGCGCCAGCAGCCCCCCGGGACGGACCTACGAGCAGTACTTC

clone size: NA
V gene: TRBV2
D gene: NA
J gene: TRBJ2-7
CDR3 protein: CASTRQSYEQYF
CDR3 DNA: TGTGCCAGCACCAGACAGTCCTACGAGCAGTACTTC

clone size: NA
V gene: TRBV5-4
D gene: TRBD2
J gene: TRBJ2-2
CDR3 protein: CASSLRLAGFANTGELFF
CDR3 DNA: TGTGCCAGCAGCTTGAGACTAGCGGGGTTCGCGAACACCGGGGAGCTGTTTTTT

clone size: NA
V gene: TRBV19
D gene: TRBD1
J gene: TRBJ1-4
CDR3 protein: CASSIGQGAFAPTNEKLFF
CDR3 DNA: TGTGCCAGTAGTATCGGACAGGGGGCTTTCGCCCCAACTAATGAAAAACTGTTTTTT

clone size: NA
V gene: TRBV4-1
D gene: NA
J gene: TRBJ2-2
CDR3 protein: CASSPGLVDSLELFF
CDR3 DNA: TGCGCCAGCAGCCCCGGCCTAGTGGATTCGTTGGAGCTGTTTTTT

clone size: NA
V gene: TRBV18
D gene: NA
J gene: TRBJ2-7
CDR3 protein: CASLGAGLDGSYEQYF
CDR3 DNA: TGTGCCAGCTTGGGGGCGGGCCTGGACGGTTCCTACGAGCAGTACTTC

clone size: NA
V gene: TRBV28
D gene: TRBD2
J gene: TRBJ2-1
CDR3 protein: CASISAGTSGSWNEQFF
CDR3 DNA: TGTGCCAGCATCTCCGCCGGGACTAGCGGGAGCTGGAATGAGCAGTTCTTC

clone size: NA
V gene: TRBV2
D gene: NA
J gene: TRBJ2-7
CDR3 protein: CASRDGYYEQYF
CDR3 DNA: TGTGCCAGCAGGGACGGCTACTACGAGCAGTACTTC

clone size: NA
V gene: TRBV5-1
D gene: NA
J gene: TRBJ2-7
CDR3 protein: CASSPPGIKGYEQYF
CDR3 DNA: TGCGCCAGCAGCCCCCCAGGGATCAAGGGATACGAGCAGTACTTC

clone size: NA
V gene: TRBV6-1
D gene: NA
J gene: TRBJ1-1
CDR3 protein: CASSETAKNTEAFF
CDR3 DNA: TGTGCCAGCAGTGAAACAGCCAAGAACACTGAAGCTTTCTTT

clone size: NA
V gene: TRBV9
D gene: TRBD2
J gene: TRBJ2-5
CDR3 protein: CASSVRGQETQYF
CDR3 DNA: TGTGCCAGCAGCGTGCGGGGGCAAGAGACCCAGTACTTC

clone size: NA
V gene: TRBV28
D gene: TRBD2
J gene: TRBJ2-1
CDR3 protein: CASSGGLAGVIEQFF
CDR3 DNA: TGTGCCAGCAGTGGGGGACTAGCGGGAGTTATTGAGCAGTTCTTC

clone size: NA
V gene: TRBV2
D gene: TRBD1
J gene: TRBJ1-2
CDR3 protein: CASSLPGQSYGYTF
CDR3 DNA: TGTGCCAGCAGCTTACCGGGACAGTCGTATGGCTACACCTTC

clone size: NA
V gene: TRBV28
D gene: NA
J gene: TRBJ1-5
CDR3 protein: CASSQHLLSNQPQHF
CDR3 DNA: TGTGCCAGCAGTCAACATCTCCTTTCGAATCAGCCCCAGCATTTT

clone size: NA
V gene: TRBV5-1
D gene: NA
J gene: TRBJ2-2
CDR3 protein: CASSLTGNTGELFF
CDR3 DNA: TGCGCCAGCAGCCTGACAGGGAACACCGGGGAGCTGTTTTTT

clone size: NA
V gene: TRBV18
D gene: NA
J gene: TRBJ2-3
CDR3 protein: CASSPRQDTDTQYF
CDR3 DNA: TGTGCCAGCTCACCTCGTCAGGATACAGATACGCAGTATTTT

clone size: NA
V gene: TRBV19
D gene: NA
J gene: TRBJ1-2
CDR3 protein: CASSISGTFGYTF
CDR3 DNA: TGTGCCAGTAGTATTTCAGGGACTTTTGGCTACACCTTC

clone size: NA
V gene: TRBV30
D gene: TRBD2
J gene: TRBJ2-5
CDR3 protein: CAWSQSGRALQETQYF
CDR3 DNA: TGTGCCTGGAGTCAAAGCGGGAGGGCACTCCAAGAGACCCAGTACTTC

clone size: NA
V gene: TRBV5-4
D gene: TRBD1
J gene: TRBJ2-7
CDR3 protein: CASSADRGEGEQYF
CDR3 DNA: TGTGCCAGCAGCGCGGACAGGGGGGAAGGGGAGCAGTACTTC

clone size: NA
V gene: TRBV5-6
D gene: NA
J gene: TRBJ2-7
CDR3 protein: CASSLGRAYEQYF
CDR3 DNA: TGTGCCAGCAGCTTGGGCAGAGCCTACGAGCAGTACTTC

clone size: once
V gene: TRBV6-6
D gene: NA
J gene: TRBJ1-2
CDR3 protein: CASSYGQMSYGYTF
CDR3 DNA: TGTGCCAGCAGTTACGGACAGATGTCCTATGGCTACACCTTC

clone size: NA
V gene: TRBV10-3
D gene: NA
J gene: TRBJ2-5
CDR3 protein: CAISGSSVETQYF
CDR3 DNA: TGTGCCATCAGTGGGTCTAGCGTGGAGACCCAGTACTTC

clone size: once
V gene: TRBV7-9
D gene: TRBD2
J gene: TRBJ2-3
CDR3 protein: CASSPGLAGESTDTQYF
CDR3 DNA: TGTGCCAGCAGCCCGGGACTAGCGGGAGAGAGCACAGATACGCAGTATTTT

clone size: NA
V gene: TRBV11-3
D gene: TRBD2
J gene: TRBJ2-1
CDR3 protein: CASSRLAGPNNEQFF
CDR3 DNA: TGTGCCAGCAGCCGACTAGCGGGCCCCAACAATGAGCAGTTCTTC

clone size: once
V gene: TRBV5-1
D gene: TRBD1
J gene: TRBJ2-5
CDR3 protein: CASSLSGTGIETQYF
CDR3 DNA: TGCGCCAGCAGCTTGTCCGGGACAGGGATTGAGACCCAGTACTTC

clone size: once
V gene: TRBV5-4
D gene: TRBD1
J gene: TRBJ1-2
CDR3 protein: CASSLRDRGLANYGYTF
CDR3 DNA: TGTGCCAGCAGCCTCCGGGACAGGGGGCTAGCTAACTATGGCTACACCTTC

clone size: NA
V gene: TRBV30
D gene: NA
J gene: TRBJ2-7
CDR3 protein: CAWSTTPYEQYF
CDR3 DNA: TGTGCCTGGAGTACGACTCCCTACGAGCAGTACTTC